Below, 17 T cell receptor beta chains from the same sample are listed, as sequenced in a study of cytomegalovirus exposure and HLA in healthy donors. The primer mix had 60 Vbeta and 13 Jbeta primers. Generated by immunoSEQ multiplex PCR, the TCRdb table keeps only in-frame clones and is missing some. The sample contains 150,000 to 200,000 clones, about three quarters of which appear only once. Sequenced input: PBMCs. Receptor source: a woman aged 35 to 49 in good health and CMV-seropositive.

This clone was counted a few times. The gene calls are TRBV4-3 and TRBJ1-5, with TRBD1 matching over 7 bases. Germline lookup yields CDR1 LGHNA and CDR2 YSLEER. This CDR3 comprises 17 residues. V shed 1 base and J 4 bases; nucleotides not matched to a gene: 10. CDR3 DNA sequence: TGCGCCAGCAGCCAAGGGAGGGGGCTGATCACGAATCAGCCCCAGCATTTT. Its protein product is CASSQGRGLITNQPQHF.

The V gene is TRBV7-9, the J gene TRBJ1-1; TRBD1 might be the D (5 bases). Germline V CDR1 and CDR2: SEHNR, FQNEAQ (reference sequence). The V end was cut by 5 bases, the J end by 3 bases, with 19 bases between. The CDR3 spans 16 residues. The CDR3 loop reads CASSPAGGGIHTEAFF. In nucleotides, the CDR3 is TGTGCCAGCAGCCCGGCCGGCGGGGGGATTCACACTGAAGCTTTCTTT.

The rearrangement uses TRBV30 and TRBJ1-1; possible D gene TRBD1, 6 bases. The CDR3 loop spans 13 amino acids. Trimming removed 7 bases at V and 2 bases at J, with 14 bases between. The germline gives CDR1 GTSNPN, CDR2 SVGIG (reference sequence). The CDR3 nucleotides are TGTGCCTCCCAAACGACAGGAAACACTGAAGCTTTCTTT. It yields the protein CASQTTGNTEAFF.

This chain uses TRBV4-3 with TRBJ1-4; D call uncertain. V lost 6 bases to trimming and J lost 4 bases, with 12 bases between them. Germline-derived CDR1 and CDR2 are LGHNA and YSLEER. The CDR3 sequence is 14 residues long. CDR3 coding DNA: TGCGCCAGCAGTCGAGGTTGGGTTAATGAAAAACTGTTTTTT. Encoded protein: CASSRGWVNEKLFF.

This chain joins TRBV4-2 and TRBJ2-3; 11 positions agree with TRBD1. V shed 3 bases, J shed 3 bases, and the junction held 5 bases outside the gene matches. The CDR3 length is 16 residues. CDR1 and CDR2 (germline): LGHNA, YNFKEQ. The CDR3 nucleotides are TGTGCCAGCAGCCAGGGGGACAGGGGGGCGACAGATACGCAGTATTTT. This sequence encodes CASSQGDRGATDTQYF.

The V gene is TRBV14, the J gene TRBJ1-1; 7 positions agree with TRBD1. Germline V gene data show CDR1 as SGHDN and CDR2 as FVKESK. The V and J ends lost 1 base and 0 bases, in that order; junction bases with no gene match: 11. CDR3 length: 18 amino acids. This CDR3 reads CASSQGLFDRELNTEAFF. CDR3 sequence (DNA): TGTGCCAGCAGCCAAGGTCTTTTTGACAGGGAGTTGAACACTGAAGCTTTCTTT.

This clone was observed a handful of times. The gene calls are TRBV18 and TRBJ1-4; D unresolved. Germline V lookup: CDR1 KGHSH, CDR2 LQKENI. V shed 1 base and J shed 3 bases, with 12 bases lying between them. The CDR3 runs to 16 residues. The CDR3 region is CASSPLGVGANEKLFF. The CDR3 coding sequence is TGTGCCAGCTCACCACTCGGGGTAGGAGCTAATGAAAAACTGTTTTTT.

V gene TRBV29-1 combines with J gene TRBJ2-5; 8 bases match TRBD1. Germline assignment: CDR1 SQVTM and CDR2 ANQGSEA. With V trimmed by 3 bases and J by 9 bases, 15 bases remained unmatched. CDR3 length equals 15 residues. CDR3 in DNA: TGCAGCGTTGATGGGACAGGAGAGTCTGGGGTGGCCCAGTACTTC. Translating it yields CSVDGTGESGVAQYF.

V is TRBV6-5 and J is TRBJ2-3, with D perhaps matching TRBD1 (5 bases). The V gene's germline CDR1 is MNHEY and CDR2 SVGAGI. The CDR3 covers 14 residues. Trimming left V 7 bases short and J 4 bases short, with 15 bases between. The CDR3 region has the DNA TGTGCCAGCAACCAGGGTTCCCCGGCAGATACGCAGTATTTT. Its translation: CASNQGSPADTQYF.

This sequence joins TRBV5-1 and TRBJ1-2, with D perhaps matching TRBD1 (6 bases). The length of the CDR3 is 15 residues. V lost 0 bases to trimming and J lost 4 bases, with 13 bases between them. Germline CDR1 SGHRS, CDR2 YFSETQ. The CDR3 region is CASSLALWGLYGYTF. In nucleotides, the CDR3 is TGCGCCAGCAGCTTGGCCTTATGGGGGCTCTATGGCTACACCTTC.

This clone was recorded only once. The chain links TRBV4-1 to TRBJ1-4; the D gene is possibly TRBD1 (5 bases). This CDR3 region has 16 residues. V was clipped by 0 bases and J by 0 bases, with 8 bases between them. The germline V gene encodes CDR1 MGHRA and CDR2 YSYEKL. CDR3: CASSQDLTATNEKLFF. The CDR3 region has the DNA TGCGCCAGCAGCCAAGATCTGACAGCAACTAATGAAAAACTGTTTTTT.

The chain has TRBV10-3 and TRBJ2-3, with TRBD2 identical over 12 bases. V was clipped by 4 bases and J by 1 base; unmatched bases: 9. Germline values: CDR1 ENHRY, CDR2 SYGVKD. CDR3 length: 18 amino acids. The CDR3 DNA reads TGTGCCATCAGTGGTAACGGGGGACTAGCGGGCCGCACAGATACGCAGTATTTT. Translating gives CAISGNGGLAGRTDTQYF.

The chain uses TRBV1 and TRBJ2-3; the table gives TRBD2 as D, unverified against the DNA. TRBV1 is listed as a pseudogene. This CDR3 is built from 16 residues. CDR3 loop: CTSSQRTVTSTDTQYF. DNA for the CDR3: TGCACCAGCAGCCAGCGAACCGTAACTAGCACAGATACGCAGTATTTT.

V gene TRBV6-1 combines with J gene TRBJ1-5, with 10 bases fitting TRBD1. Per germline, CDR1 MNHNS and CDR2 SASEGT. Trimming took 7 bases from V and 7 from J; bases not matched to a gene: 7. The CDR3 extends over 14 amino acids. Here the CDR3 DNA reads TGTGCCAGCAAATTGACAGGGGGCGGGCAGCCCCAGCATTTT. It yields the protein CASKLTGGGQPQHF.

The V gene is TRBV29-1, the J gene TRBJ1-2, with a weak D call TRBD1 (5 bases). The germline V gene encodes CDR1 SQVTM and CDR2 ANQGSEA. This CDR3 contains 12 residues. V was shortened by 6 bases and J by 4 bases, with 12 bases between the two germline ends. The CDR3 DNA reads as TGCAGCGTCCGACAGACCTCCTATGGCTACACCTTC. Its translation: CSVRQTSYGYTF.

This rearrangement joins TRBV10-3 to TRBJ1-1; 9 nucleotides align to TRBD1. Germline V CDR1 and CDR2: ENHRY, SYGVKD. This CDR3 region has 15 residues. V shed 10 bases and J 2 bases; nucleotides not matched to a gene: 11. CDR3 bases: TGTGCCACCCGGACAGGGGTTTCGGGTAACACTGAAGCTTTCTTT. This codes for CATRTGVSGNTEAFF.

CDR3 in amino acids: CASRHTGAALGLNTEAFF. CDR3 coding DNA: TGTGCCAGCAGGCATACAGGGGCAGCTTTGGGTCTGAACACTGAAGCTTTCTTT. The chain is built from TRBV11-2 and TRBJ1-1, with TRBD1 identical over 7 bases. In germline, CDR1 is SGHAT, CDR2 FQNNGV. This CDR3 region has 18 residues. Trimming removed 6 bases from V and 0 bases from J; junction bases left unmatched: 16.